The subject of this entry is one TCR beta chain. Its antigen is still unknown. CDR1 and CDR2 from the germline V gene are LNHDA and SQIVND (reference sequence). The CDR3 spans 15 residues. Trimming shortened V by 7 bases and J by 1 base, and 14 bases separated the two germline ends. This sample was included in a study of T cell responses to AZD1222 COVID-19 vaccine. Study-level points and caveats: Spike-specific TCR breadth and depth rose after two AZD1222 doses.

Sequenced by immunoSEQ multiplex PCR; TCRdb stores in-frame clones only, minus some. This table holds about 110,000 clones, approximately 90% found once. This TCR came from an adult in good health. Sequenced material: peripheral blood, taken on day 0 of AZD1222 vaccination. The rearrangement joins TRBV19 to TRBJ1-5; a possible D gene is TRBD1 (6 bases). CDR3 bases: TGTGCCAGTATCCTCAGGGGTGGAAGCAATCAGCCCCAGCATTTT. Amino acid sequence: CASILRGGSNQPQHF.